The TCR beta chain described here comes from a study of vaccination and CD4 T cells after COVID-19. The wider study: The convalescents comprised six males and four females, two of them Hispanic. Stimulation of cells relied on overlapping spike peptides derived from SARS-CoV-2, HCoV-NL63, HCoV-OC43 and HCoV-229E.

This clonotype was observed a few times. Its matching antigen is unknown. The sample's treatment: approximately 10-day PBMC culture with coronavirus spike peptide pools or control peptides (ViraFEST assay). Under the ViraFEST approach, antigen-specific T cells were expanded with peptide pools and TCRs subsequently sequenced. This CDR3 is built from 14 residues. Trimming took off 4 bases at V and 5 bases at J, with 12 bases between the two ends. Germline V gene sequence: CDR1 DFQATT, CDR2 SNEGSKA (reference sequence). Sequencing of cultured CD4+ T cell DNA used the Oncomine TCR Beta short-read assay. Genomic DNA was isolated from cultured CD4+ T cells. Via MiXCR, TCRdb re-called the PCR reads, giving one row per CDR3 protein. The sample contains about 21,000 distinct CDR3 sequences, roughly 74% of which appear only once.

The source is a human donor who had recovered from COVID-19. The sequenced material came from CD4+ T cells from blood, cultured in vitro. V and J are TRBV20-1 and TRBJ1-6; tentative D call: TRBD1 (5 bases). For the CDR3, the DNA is TGCAGTGCTAAAGGGGACCTAAATAATTCACCCCTCCACTTT. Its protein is CSAKGDLNNSPLHF.